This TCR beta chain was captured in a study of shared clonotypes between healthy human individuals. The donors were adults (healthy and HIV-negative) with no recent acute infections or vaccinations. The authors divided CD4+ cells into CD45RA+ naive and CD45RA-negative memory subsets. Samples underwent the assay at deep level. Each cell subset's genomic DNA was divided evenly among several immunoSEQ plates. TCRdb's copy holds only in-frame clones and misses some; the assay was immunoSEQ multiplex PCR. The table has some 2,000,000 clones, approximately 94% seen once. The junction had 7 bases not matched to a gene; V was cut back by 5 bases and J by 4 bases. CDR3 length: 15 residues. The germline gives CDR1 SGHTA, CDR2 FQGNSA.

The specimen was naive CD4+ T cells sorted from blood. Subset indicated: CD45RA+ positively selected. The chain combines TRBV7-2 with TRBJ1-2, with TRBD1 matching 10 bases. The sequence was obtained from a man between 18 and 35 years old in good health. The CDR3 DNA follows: TGTGCCAGCAGCCCCCCCGGGACAGGGGTCTATGGCTACACCTTC. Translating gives CASSPPGTGVYGYTF.